A single sample gave rise to the 25 T cell receptor beta chains below, sequenced in a study of graft-versus-host responses after intestinal transplantation (dated by TCRdb to about 2021). What these receptors recognize is not known. Sample time point, as interpreted from the label and publication: cells obtained before transplantation from donor or recipient. The library was made by the immunoSEQ multiplex PCR assay. TCRdb carries this immuneACCESS record with in-frame sequences only. Its versions omit some clonotypes, under half of them owing to an unresolved V gene in the studies checked, with the rest unexplained. This sample lists about 27,000 clones; roughly 78% were detected once. The biggest ten clones account for around 0.9% of the sample. The material sequenced was unstimulated CD8+ T cells sorted from spleen or lymph node cells, taken before transplant. The receptors shown here come from a human donor who was the organ donor for an intestinal transplant.

The genes are TRBV7-6 and TRBJ2-7, with 10 bases matching TRBD2. The closer fit of TRBJ2-1 to the DNA end suggests the J call may be wrong. The germline V gene has CDR1 SGHVS and CDR2 FNYEAQ. The length of the CDR3 is 18 residues. The CDR3 loop reads CASSPGTSARRVYNEQFF. The CDR3 region has the DNA TGTGCCAGCAGCCCCGGGACTAGCGCCCGGAGAGTTTACAATGAGCAGTTCTTC.

This chain connects TRBV10-1 to TRBJ2-7; D not certain. The germline V gene encodes CDR1 WNHNN and CDR2 SYGVQD (reference sequence). The CDR3 totals 12 residues. Between the trimmed V and J ends, which lost 4 bases and 7 bases, there was a span of 11 bases. CDR3 protein: CASSAPSGEQYF. The CDR3 DNA reads TGCGCCAGCAGTGCACCATCTGGGGAGCAGTACTTC.

The CDR3 DNA reads TGTGCCAGCAGTTTAGTGCAGGGAAAGACCGATGGCTACACCTTC. As protein: CASSLVQGKTDGYTF. The chain has TRBV27 and TRBJ1-2, with D possibly TRBD1 on 5 matching bases. Germline CDR1 is MNHEY and CDR2 is SMNVEV (reference sequence). The CDR3 totals 15 residues. Deletions cut 2 bases from V and 6 bases from J, with 16 bases between.

This sequence joins TRBV5-1 and TRBJ2-7, with no clear D. CDR3 length: 13 amino acids. Germline V CDR1 and CDR2: SGHRS, YFSETQ. V was cut by 0 bases and J by 2 bases, with 6 bases left in between. CDR3 region: CASSLVTPYEQYF. CDR3 bases: TGCGCCAGCAGCTTGGTGACCCCCTACGAGCAGTACTTC. Combining the CDR3 with reference TRBV5-1 and TRBJ2-7 gives the whole variable domain KAGVTQTPRYLIKTRGQQVTLSCSPISGHRSVSWYQQTPGQGLQFLFEYFSETQRNKGNFPGRFSGRQFSNSRSEMNVSTLELGDSALYLCASSLVTPYEQYFGPGTRLTVT.

This chain links TRBV11-3 with TRBJ1-1; D not resolved. This CDR3 contains 12 residues. Trimming took 4 bases from V and 4 from J, leaving 7 bases between them. The V gene's germline CDR1 is SGHNT and CDR2 YENEEA. This chain's CDR3 is CASSYGTTEAFF. CDR3 nucleotide sequence: TGTGCCAGCAGCTACGGCACCACTGAAGCTTTCTTT.

The genes are TRBV2 and TRBJ2-3; 14 nucleotides align to TRBD2. V gave up 10 bases and J gave up 4 bases; unmatched junction bases: 13. Germline V gene sequence: CDR1 SNHLY, CDR2 FYNNEI. The CDR3 runs 17 residues. CDR3 loop: CATNLGLAGELADTQYF. Here the CDR3 DNA reads TGTGCCACCAACTTGGGACTAGCGGGAGAGTTGGCAGATACGCAGTATTTT.

The chain combines TRBV13 with TRBJ2-1, with no clear D. The CDR3 sequence is 18 residues long. CDR1 and CDR2 from the germline V gene are PRHDT and FYEKMQ (reference sequence). Trimming removed 1 base from V and 4 bases from J, with 20 bases in between. This CDR3 is CASSLDGRQKEFYNEQFF. The CDR3 region has the DNA TGTGCCAGCAGCTTAGACGGTCGGCAGAAGGAATTTTACAATGAGCAGTTCTTC.

The rearrangement uses TRBV7-9 and TRBJ2-7; 10 bases map to TRBD2. V lost 2 bases and J lost 4; bases outside the gene matches: 2. Germline loops: CDR1 SEHNR, CDR2 FQNEAQ (reference sequence). The CDR3 has 14 amino acids. The chain's CDR3 is CASSLTSGDYEQYF. The CDR3 region has the DNA TGTGCCAGCAGCTTAACTAGCGGGGATTACGAGCAGTACTTC.

The CDR3 DNA follows: TGTGCCAGCAGCTTAGGGCCCGGGGGGGCCACCGGGGAGCTGTTTTTT. Translating gives CASSLGPGGATGELFF. This rearrangement joins TRBV7-9 to TRBJ2-2; 8 bases fit TRBD2. V lost 1 base and J lost 4; bases outside the gene matches: 5. The CDR3 is 16 amino acids. Per germline, CDR1 SEHNR and CDR2 FQNEAQ (reference sequence).

This clone was seen a few times. Additional DNA sequences in this sample encode the identical CDR3. J is TRBJ2-7 and V is TRBV27; 9 bases are a match to TRBD2. The V gene end was trimmed by 2 bases and the J gene end by 2 bases; junction bases not matched to a gene: 4. Germline V gene data show CDR1 as MNHEY and CDR2 as SMNVEV (reference sequence). The CDR3 loop spans 15 amino acids. In DNA form, the CDR3 reads TGTGCCAGCAGTTTACGAGCGGGGGGCCCCTACGAGCAGTACTTC. Amino acids: CASSLRAGGPYEQYF.

This chain joins TRBV7-8 and TRBJ2-1; 10 nucleotides agree with TRBD2. J lost 9 bases, V lost 6 bases, and 14 bases had no gene match. CDR3 length equals 16 residues. From germline, CDR1 is SGHVS and CDR2 FQNEAQ. CDR3 nucleotides: TGTGCCAGCAGTCCTAAACTAGCGGGAATGTTCGGTGAGCAGTTCTTC. Amino acids: CASSPKLAGMFGEQFF.

This chain joins TRBV27 and TRBJ2-2; 10 nucleotides align to TRBD2. CDR3 length: 14 amino acids. The V gene end was trimmed by 2 bases and the J gene end by 7 bases; junction bases not matched to a gene: 1. Per germline, CDR1 MNHEY and CDR2 SMNVEV (reference sequence). Here the CDR3 reads CASSLTSGIGELFF. The CDR3 nucleotides read TGTGCCAGCAGTTTAACTAGCGGGATCGGGGAGCTGTTTTTT.

This clone appeared a few times. This sequence joins TRBV5-5 and TRBJ1-1; no definite D call. This CDR3 has 14 residues. Germline values: CDR1 SGHKS, CDR2 YYEKEE (reference sequence). V shed 4 bases and J shed 2 bases, with 12 bases lying between them. CDR3 sequence reads: CASSLTTTNTEAFF. CDR3 nucleotides: TGTGCCAGCAGCCTGACGACGACTAACACTGAAGCTTTCTTT.

CDR3 nucleotides: TGTGCCAGTAGTCGGGCAGCGGGGACTTACAATGAGCAGTTCTTC. This encodes CASSRAAGTYNEQFF. This rearrangement joins TRBV19 to TRBJ2-1, with 7 bases identical to TRBD2. The V gene end was trimmed by 5 bases and the J gene end by 4 bases; junction bases not matched to a gene: 8. Germline CDR1 and CDR2: LNHDA and SQIVND (reference sequence). The CDR3 runs to 15 residues.

This sequence joins TRBV6-5 and TRBJ2-1; D unresolved. Trimming pared 5 bases from V and 0 bases from J, leaving 8 bases between. CDR1 is MNHEY, CDR2 SVGAGI, per germline. The CDR3 loop spans 14 amino acids. CDR3: CASSDGISYNEQFF. The CDR3 DNA sequence: TGTGCCAGCAGTGACGGTATCTCCTACAATGAGCAGTTCTTC.

The chain has TRBV10-1 and TRBJ2-3, with D unclear. Trimming took off 0 bases at V and 2 bases at J, with 3 bases between the two ends. Germline CDR1 reads WNHNN; CDR2 reads SYGVQD (reference sequence). The CDR3 runs to 13 residues. CDR3 nucleotide sequence: TGCGCCAGCAGTGAGTCCTTCACAGATACGCAGTATTTT. It encodes CASSESFTDTQYF.

The chain has TRBV14 and TRBJ2-7; 7 bases map to TRBD2. Germline V gene data show CDR1 as SGHDN and CDR2 as FVKESK. This CDR3 has 15 residues. V shed 4 bases, J shed 7 bases, and the junction held 13 bases outside the gene matches. The CDR3 nucleotides read TGTGCCAGCAGCCCCCCCGCAGGCGGGAGAGAAGAGCAGTACTTC. Translating it yields CASSPPAGGREEQYF. The complete variable domain, with remaining parts taken from reference TRBV14 and TRBJ2-7, reads EAGVTQFPSHSVIEKGQTVTLRCDPISGHDNLYWYRRVMGKEIKFLLHFVKESKQDESGMPNNRFLAERTGGTYSTLKVQPAELEDSGVYFCASSPPAGGREEQYFGPGTRLTVT.

CDR3 in amino acids: CASSQTNQGALDYGYTF. The DNA of the CDR3 is TGCGCCAGCAGCCAAACTAATCAGGGGGCGCTGGACTATGGCTACACCTTC. The chain carries TRBV4-1 and TRBJ1-2; 8 positions match TRBD1. Germline values: CDR1 MGHRA, CDR2 YSYEKL. The V segment lost 2 bases and the J segment 3 bases; nucleotides outside the gene matches: 11. The CDR3 length is 17 residues.

In its sample, this clone was seen once. The genes are TRBV5-1 and TRBJ2-6; D is tentatively TRBD1 or TRBD2 (5 bases each). The CDR3 runs to 19 residues. The ends were cut back, 3 bases at V and 0 bases at J, with 19 bases in the middle. Germline values: CDR1 SGHRS, CDR2 YFSETQ. CDR3 amino acids: CASSSGRWMGLSGANVLTF. The CDR3 nucleotides are TGCGCCAGCAGCTCGGGACGATGGATGGGGCTCTCTGGGGCCAACGTCCTGACTTTC.

The V call is TRBV7-9, the J call TRBJ2-3; 7 nucleotides match TRBD1. This CDR3 region has 16 residues. Per germline, CDR1 SEHNR and CDR2 FQNEAQ (reference sequence). J lost 2 bases, V lost 1 base, and 6 bases had no gene match. CDR3 sequence reads: CASSLVQTGITDTQYF. The CDR3 nucleotides read TGTGCCAGCAGCTTAGTTCAGACAGGGATCACAGATACGCAGTATTTT.

This clone appeared a single time. The V gene is TRBV4-3, the J gene TRBJ1-3, with a possible D match to TRBD1 (5 bases). The ends were cut back, 0 bases at V and 2 bases at J, with 11 bases in the middle. The germline CDR1 and CDR2 sequences are LGHNA and YSLEER. The CDR3 has 16 amino acids. The DNA of the CDR3 is TGCGCCAGCAGCCAAGACCGGTGGGGGACTGGAAACACCATATATTTT. Its translation is CASSQDRWGTGNTIYF.

The genes are TRBV11-2 and TRBJ2-1, with unresolved D. CDR1 and CDR2 (germline): SGHAT, FQNNGV. Trimming stripped 3 bases from V and 5 bases from J, with 17 bases between. The CDR3 sequence is 16 residues long. The CDR3 is CASSFSAASLDNEQFF. The CDR3 DNA sequence: TGTGCCAGCAGCTTTTCGGCGGCCTCCCTGGACAATGAGCAGTTCTTC.

The chain employs TRBV5-6 and TRBJ2-4; maybe TRBD2 (5 bases). Germline V CDR1 and CDR2: SGHDT, YYEEEE. This CDR3 is built from 16 residues. Deletions cut 2 bases from V and 0 bases from J, with 12 bases between. The CDR3 DNA follows: TGTGCCAGCAGCTTTCCCGACGGGGTAGCCAAAAACATTCAGTACTTC. Its translation is CASSFPDGVAKNIQYF.

The chain carries TRBV5-1 and TRBJ2-2; 10 nucleotides align to TRBD2. The J segment lost 1 base and the V segment lost 0 bases, leaving 3 bases of the junction unmatched. Germline CDR1 reads SGHRS; CDR2 reads YFSETQ. CDR3 length: 17 residues. The CDR3 sequence is CASSLGLAGLNTGELFF. The CDR3 nucleotides read TGCGCCAGCAGCTTGGGACTAGCGGGCCTGAACACCGGGGAGCTGTTTTTT. Drawing the rest from reference TRBV5-1 and TRBJ2-2, the complete variable domain is KAGVTQTPRYLIKTRGQQVTLSCSPISGHRSVSWYQQTPGQGLQFLFEYFSETQRNKGNFPGRFSGRQFSNSRSEMNVSTLELGDSALYLCASSLGLAGLNTGELFFGEGSRLTVL.

J is TRBJ2-7 and V is TRBV5-1; 8 bases match TRBD1. V trimming: 0 bases; J trimming: 4 bases; junction bases outside the gene matches: 6. Germline V gene data show CDR1 as SGHRS and CDR2 as YFSETQ. CDR3 size: 15 residues. CDR3 amino acids: CASSLGQGSKYEQYF. The DNA for the CDR3 is TGCGCCAGCAGCTTGGGACAGGGGTCCAAGTACGAGCAGTACTTC.